These 17 T cell receptor beta chains were sequenced from one sample in a study of technical replicates of blood from several donors. Assay: immunoSEQ multiplex PCR; the TCRdb copy retains only in-frame clones and omits some. The sample lists 98,000 or so clones, 95% occurring once. The sequencing sample was made of T cells isolated from PBMCs. The receptors shown here come from a human donor in good health.

The rearrangement uses TRBV19 and TRBJ1-1, with 8 bases that match TRBD1. Trimming cost V 7 bases and J 1 base; bases outside gene matches: 5. The germline V gene has CDR1 LNHDA and CDR2 SQIVND (reference sequence). The CDR3 contains 14 residues. The CDR3 protein is CASTRTGTNTEAFF. CDR3 coding DNA: TGTGCCAGTACCAGGACAGGGACGAACACTGAAGCTTTCTTT.

This rearrangement joins TRBV19 to TRBJ1-5; D is perhaps TRBD1 (5 bases). The CDR3 runs 14 residues. Trimming took off 6 bases at V and 3 bases at J, with 12 bases between the two ends. Germline values: CDR1 LNHDA, CDR2 SQIVND (reference sequence). The CDR3 nucleotides are TGTGCCAGTAGGGGCTCAGGGTCCAATCAGCCCCAGCATTTT. This sequence encodes CASRGSGSNQPQHF.

This chain joins TRBV4-1 and TRBJ2-1, with D unclear. Germline-derived CDR1 and CDR2 are MGHRA and YSYEKL. This CDR3 contains 16 residues. V was pared by 4 bases and J by 1 base, with 14 bases between. The CDR3 DNA sequence: TGCGCCAGCAGCCGATCGACATCCTCTTCCTACAATGAGCAGTTCTTC. Its translation: CASSRSTSSSYNEQFF.

To note about this clone: One junction end does not reproduce the germline sequence, and a read error may be involved. This rearrangement joins TRBV7-7 to TRBJ2-5, with 8 bases matching TRBD1. CDR1 and CDR2 from the germline V gene are SSHAT and FNYEAQ (reference sequence). The CDR3 loop spans 16 amino acids. The CDR3 spells CASSRSVGQGGQTQYF. CDR3 bases: TGTGCTAGCAGCCGTTCGGTCGGACAGGGTGGACAGACCCAGTACTTC.

The chain combines TRBV10-1 with TRBJ1-1, with D perhaps TRBD1 (6 bases). V lost 4 bases and J 5 bases, leaving 17 bases between the germline ends. Germline values: CDR1 WNHNN, CDR2 SYGVQD (reference sequence). This CDR3 contains 15 residues. For the CDR3, the DNA is TGCGCCAGCAGTGGTGTGTCACAGGGACGGACTGAAGCTTTCTTT. Its protein is CASSGVSQGRTEAFF.

This rearrangement joins TRBV6-1 to TRBJ1-1; 7 bases are a match to TRBD1. CDR3 length: 13 amino acids. Trimming cost V 7 bases and J 2 bases; bases outside gene matches: 4. Germline assignment: CDR1 MNHNS and CDR2 SASEGT. In nucleotides, the CDR3 is TGTGCCAGCAACACAGGGGATAACACTGAAGCTTTCTTT. It yields the protein CASNTGDNTEAFF.

The V and J genes are TRBV27 and TRBJ1-1; the D is unclear. The CDR3 extends over 12 amino acids. Trimming shortened V by 5 bases and J by 1 base, and 5 bases separated the two germline ends. The germline gives CDR1 MNHEY, CDR2 SMNVEV (reference sequence). The CDR3 DNA is TGTGCCAGCAGTCAAAAGAACACTGAAGCTTTCTTT. Translating gives CASSQKNTEAFF.

The CDR3 bases are TGTGCCAGCAGTGAACCCCAGCGGTCTGGTACGCAGTATTTT. Translation: CASSEPQRSGTQYF. The rearrangement uses TRBV2 and TRBJ2-3; tentatively, D is TRBD2 (5 bases). The CDR3 consists of 14 residues. V was trimmed by 2 bases and J by 8 bases, leaving 14 bases between them. CDR1 and CDR2 (germline): SNHLY, FYNNEI.

V is TRBV6-5 and J is TRBJ2-1, with D tentatively TRBD2 (5 bases). The CDR3 length is 15 residues. Per the germline V gene, CDR1 is MNHEY and CDR2 is SVGAGI. V was trimmed by 6 bases and J by 0 bases, leaving 12 bases between them. CDR3 amino acids: CASSRRTNSYNEQFF. CDR3 nucleotide sequence: TGTGCCAGCAGCAGGAGGACCAACTCCTACAATGAGCAGTTCTTC.

This chain joins TRBV5-1 and TRBJ2-3, with a tentative D call TRBD2 (5 bases). This CDR3 is 15 amino acids long. Germline lookup yields CDR1 SGHRS and CDR2 YFSETQ. Trimming removed 1 base from V and 2 bases from J, with 11 bases in between. CDR3 in amino acids: CASSLKRTPTDTQYF. CDR3 sequence (DNA): TGCGCCAGCAGCTTGAAGCGGACCCCCACAGATACGCAGTATTTT.

V gene TRBV19 combines with J gene TRBJ2-7, with D perhaps matching TRBD1 (6 bases). The germline CDR1 and CDR2 sequences are LNHDA and SQIVND (reference sequence). V shed 2 bases and J shed 4 bases, with 9 bases lying between them. The CDR3 totals 13 residues. The CDR3 reads CASSINQGYEQYF. As DNA, the CDR3 is TGTGCCAGTAGTATAAATCAGGGGTACGAGCAGTACTTC. Full variable domain (remainder filled in from reference TRBV19 and TRBJ2-7): DGGITQSPKYLFRKEGQNVTLSCEQNLNHDAMYWYRQDPGQGLRLIYYSQIVNDFQKGDIAEGYSVSREKKESFPLTVTSAQKNPTAFYLCASSINQGYEQYFGPGTRLTVT.

The chain has TRBV19 and TRBJ1-4, with 9 bases lining up with TRBD1. V trimming: 3 bases; J trimming: 4 bases; junction bases outside the gene matches: 3. Looked up from germline, CDR1 is LNHDA and CDR2 is SQIVND (reference sequence). The CDR3 has 15 amino acids. The CDR3: CASSILGQGNEKLFF. The CDR3 coding sequence is TGTGCCAGTAGTATCTTGGGACAGGGTAATGAAAAACTGTTTTTT.

The chain uses TRBV11-3 and TRBJ2-1; 8 positions match TRBD1. CDR3 length: 13 residues. V dropped 5 bases and J dropped 6; count of bases not matched to a gene: 3. Germline V gene lookup returns CDR1 SGHNT and CDR2 YENEEA. CDR3 nucleotide sequence: TGTGCCAGCAGCCCCGGACAGGGCAATGAGCAGTTCTTC. Encoded protein: CASSPGQGNEQFF.

The genes are TRBV6-5 and TRBJ2-1, with 8 bases lining up with TRBD2. Germline loops: CDR1 MNHEY, CDR2 SVGAGI. The CDR3 sequence is 16 residues long. With V trimmed by 4 bases and J by 3 bases, 8 bases remained unmatched. This CDR3 reads CASSSNSGANYNEQFF. CDR3 bases: TGTGCCAGCAGTTCCAATAGCGGGGCCAACTACAATGAGCAGTTCTTC.

This clone was seen once. The V gene is TRBV4-1, the J gene TRBJ2-7; 12 bases are shared with TRBD1. CDR3 length equals 15 residues. The V segment lost 2 bases and the J segment 5 bases; nucleotides outside the gene matches: 4. From germline, CDR1 is MGHRA and CDR2 YSYEKL. CDR3 amino acids: CASSQRGQGAHEQYF. The CDR3 bases are TGCGCCAGCAGCCAACGGGGACAGGGGGCCCACGAGCAGTACTTC.

This chain connects TRBV6-6 to TRBJ2-1, with a possible D match to TRBD1 (6 bases). The CDR3 spans 13 residues. Trimming left V 6 bases short and J 7 bases short, with 13 bases between. Germline CDR1 and CDR2: MNHNY and SVGAGI (reference sequence). CDR3 in amino acids: CASSLQGSNEQFF. The CDR3 DNA reads TGTGCCAGCAGCTTACAGGGTAGTAATGAGCAGTTCTTC.

The chain employs TRBV21-1 and TRBJ1-2; whether TRBD1, the table's D call, matches the DNA was not checked. TRBV21-1 is marked as a pseudogene. The CDR3 extends over 14 amino acids. The CDR3 loop reads CASSYHQGNYGYTF. The CDR3 region has the DNA TGTGCCAGCAGCTACCACCAGGGTAACTATGGCTACACCTTC.